This T cell receptor beta chain was obtained from a study of cytomegalovirus exposure and HLA in healthy donors. For this clone: The antigen is not known.

Use of 60 Vbeta and 13 Jbeta primers characterized the PCR. Sequencing used immunoSEQ multiplex PCR; TCRdb keeps in-frame clones, though not all of them. The sample yields around 150,000 clones, 70% to 80% seen once. Trimming took 2 bases from V and 1 from J, leaving 30 bases between them. CDR1 MNHEY and CDR2 SMNVEV come from the germline V gene (reference sequence). This CDR3 has 22 amino acids. Study observations and caveats: Another analysis was done later, and it associated approximately 18,000 TCR beta sequences with HLA alleles at 0.05 false discovery rate.

Sequencing was carried out using PBMCs. The rearrangement joins TRBV27 to TRBJ2-4, with a possible D match to TRBD1 (6 bases). This receptor was taken from a man aged 18 to 29 in good health and CMV-seropositive. CDR3 coding DNA: TGTGCCAGCAGTTTAGACCGTCCGTTGGGGGCGGGCACCCGAAACGCCAAAAACATTCAGTACTTC. It is translated as CASSLDRPLGAGTRNAKNIQYF.